Listed below are T cell receptor beta chains from one sample, sequenced in a study of blood T cell repertoires in COVID-19. The protocol was immunoSEQ multiplex PCR, while the TCRdb copy is restricted to in-frame clones and leaves out a portion. The table shows 120,000 or so clones, with roughly 69% occurring only once. The sequenced material came from peripheral blood. These receptors came from a woman in her 70s with acute or convalescent COVID-19. Each CDR3 is given with its conserved first and last residue. Expanded clones are given a class, and other clones once, few, many or no size at all.

v_call: TRBV10-3; clone_size: NA; cdr3_aa: CAISESGGVHQPQHF
v_call: TRBV2; clone_size: NA; cdr3_aa: CASSETQGQPNSPLHF
v_call: TRBV6-1; clone_size: once; cdr3_aa: CASSESQRTAMGNQPQHF
v_call: TRBV19; clone_size: NA; cdr3_aa: CASSIDRGNSPLHF
v_call: TRBV7-9; clone_size: NA; cdr3_aa: CASSSPSGGETQYF
v_call: TRBV5-1; clone_size: NA; cdr3_aa: CASRPEQGAADTQYF
v_call: TRBV5-1; clone_size: NA; cdr3_aa: CASSLRGQVTGYGYTF
v_call: TRBV2; clone_size: NA; cdr3_aa: CASGLLVGNTIYF
v_call: TRBV5-1; clone_size: NA; cdr3_aa: CASSPASGGRNEQFF
v_call: TRBV7-2; clone_size: NA; cdr3_aa: CASSGDRHPSETQYF
v_call: TRBV5-6; clone_size: NA; cdr3_aa: CASSLFLGSGQPQHF
v_call: TRBV5-5; clone_size: few; cdr3_aa: CASSPPTGGPYEQYF
v_call: TRBV6-1; clone_size: NA; cdr3_aa: CASSEVLALAGADEQFF
v_call: TRBV18; clone_size: few; cdr3_aa: CASSPPSGGGRLEQYF
v_call: TRBV28; clone_size: NA; cdr3_aa: CASSLRGGDTEAFF
v_call: TRBV7-8; clone_size: NA; cdr3_aa: CASSLDSRGLADTQYF
v_call: TRBV19; clone_size: NA; cdr3_aa: CASSMTLNTEAFF
v_call: TRBV19; clone_size: NA; cdr3_aa: CASSIPYRGDRGYGYTF
v_call: TRBV21-1; clone_size: NA; cdr3_aa: CASSIRQEGEYF
v_call: TRBV5-1; clone_size: NA; cdr3_aa: CASSSGTVARYGYTF
v_call: TRBV9; clone_size: NA; cdr3_aa: CASSEGANTGELFF
v_call: TRBV3-1/TRBV3-2; clone_size: NA; cdr3_aa: CASSQNLIGGEETQYF
v_call: TRBV28; clone_size: NA; cdr3_aa: CASSGAGVVSDTQYF
v_call: TRBV27; clone_size: few; cdr3_aa: CASSLSGSRADGELFF
v_call: TRBV29-1; clone_size: NA; cdr3_aa: CSVEEEGGELETQYF
v_call: TRBV2; clone_size: NA; cdr3_aa: CASSLTTGSTGELFF
v_call: TRBV28; clone_size: few; cdr3_aa: CASSSRSNYGYTF
v_call: TRBV30; clone_size: NA; cdr3_aa: CAWSVSVAQPQHF
v_call: TRBV30; clone_size: NA; cdr3_aa: CAWNLQDTNQPQHF
v_call: TRBV7-8; clone_size: NA; cdr3_aa: CASSLRSTNEKLFF
v_call: TRBV6-1; clone_size: NA; cdr3_aa: CASSEDSVYEQYF
v_call: TRBV7-6; clone_size: NA; cdr3_aa: CASSLSGRIDEQFF
v_call: TRBV28; clone_size: NA; cdr3_aa: CASIWSQGDRGMGTEAFF
v_call: TRBV24-1; clone_size: few; cdr3_aa: CATDQGNTGELFF
v_call: TRBV24-1; clone_size: few; cdr3_aa: CATSDWTSGSPDTQYF
v_call: TRBV2; clone_size: NA; cdr3_aa: CASSPRLGGGGYTF
v_call: TRBV4-1; clone_size: NA; cdr3_aa: CASSQDPWGLTDTQYF
v_call: TRBV3-1/TRBV3-2; clone_size: NA; cdr3_aa: CASSTGTQETQYF
v_call: TRBV9; clone_size: NA; cdr3_aa: CASSGSRDRNYGYTF
v_call: TRBV19; clone_size: NA; cdr3_aa: CASTKDSVSTEAFF